This T cell receptor (beta chain) was found in a study of blood T cell repertoires in COVID-19. Study at large: Acute-phase and convalescent COVID-19 samples originated in the United States, Italy and Spain. Nucleic acid was either cDNA or gDNA, and it came from T cells, B-cell-depleted T cells, or PBMCs.

In the original analysis: Reference gene primer amplification yielded estimated nucleated cell counts. Only in-frame clones appear in the TCRdb table, and some are missing; sequencing was by immunoSEQ multiplex PCR. For V, J and clone size, that table is used; D and trimming come from the DNA. The repertoire holds approximately 190,000 clones, with roughly 84% as singletons. Germline CDR1 reads LNHDA; CDR2 reads SQIVND (reference sequence). The CDR3 has 15 residues. V lost 7 bases, J lost 0 bases, and 12 bases lay in between. The chain carries TRBV19 and TRBJ2-2, with D uncertain. The source of this sequence is a woman aged 40 to 55 who had recovered from COVID-19. The specimen was peripheral blood. The CDR3 nucleotides are TGTGCCAGTATCCCCCGGTTTGCGAACACCGGGGAGCTGTTTTTT. This encodes CASIPRFANTGELFF.